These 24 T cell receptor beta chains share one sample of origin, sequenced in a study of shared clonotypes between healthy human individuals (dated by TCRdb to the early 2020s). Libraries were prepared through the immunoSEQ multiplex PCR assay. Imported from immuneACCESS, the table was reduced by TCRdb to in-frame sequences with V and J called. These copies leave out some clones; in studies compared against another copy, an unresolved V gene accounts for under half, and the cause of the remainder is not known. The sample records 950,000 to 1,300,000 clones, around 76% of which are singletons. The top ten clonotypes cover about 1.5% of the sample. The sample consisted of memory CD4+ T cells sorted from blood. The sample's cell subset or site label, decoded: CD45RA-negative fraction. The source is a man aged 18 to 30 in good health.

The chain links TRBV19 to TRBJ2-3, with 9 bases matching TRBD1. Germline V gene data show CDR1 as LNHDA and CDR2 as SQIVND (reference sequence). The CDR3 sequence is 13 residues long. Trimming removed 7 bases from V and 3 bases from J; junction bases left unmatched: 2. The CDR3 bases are TGTGCCAGTACCGGACAGGGGACAGATACGCAGTATTTT. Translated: CASTGQGTDTQYF.

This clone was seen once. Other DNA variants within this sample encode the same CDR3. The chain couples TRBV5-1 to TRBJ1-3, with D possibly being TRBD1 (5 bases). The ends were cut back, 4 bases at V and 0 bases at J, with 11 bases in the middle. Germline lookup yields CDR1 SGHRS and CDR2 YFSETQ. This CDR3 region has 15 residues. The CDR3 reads CASSPDRNSGNTIYF. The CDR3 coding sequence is TGCGCCAGCAGCCCAGACAGAAACTCTGGAAACACCATATATTTT.

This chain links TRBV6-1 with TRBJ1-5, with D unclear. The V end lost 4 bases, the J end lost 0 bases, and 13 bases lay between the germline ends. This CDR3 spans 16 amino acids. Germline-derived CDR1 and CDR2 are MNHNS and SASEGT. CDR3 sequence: CASSVGSRGSNQPQHF. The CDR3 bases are TGTGCCAGCAGTGTCGGTTCGCGGGGTAGCAATCAGCCCCAGCATTTT.

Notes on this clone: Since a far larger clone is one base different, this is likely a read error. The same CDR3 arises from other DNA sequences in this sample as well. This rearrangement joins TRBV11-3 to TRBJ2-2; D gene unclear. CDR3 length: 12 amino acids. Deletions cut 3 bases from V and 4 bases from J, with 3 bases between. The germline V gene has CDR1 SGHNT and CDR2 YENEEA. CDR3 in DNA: TGTGCCAGCAGCTTGGGCACCGGGGAGCTGTTTTTT. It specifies CASSLGTGELFF.

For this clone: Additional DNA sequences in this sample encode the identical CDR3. The CDR3 here is CASSLRGSYEQYF. The CDR3 DNA sequence: TGTGCCAGCAGCTTGCGGGGGTCCTACGAGCAGTACTTC. The chain uses TRBV5-4 and TRBJ2-7, with D possibly TRBD2 on 6 matching bases. Germline values: CDR1 SGHNT, CDR2 YYREEE (reference sequence). The V end was cut by 1 base, the J end by 1 base, with 6 bases between. The CDR3 has 13 residues.

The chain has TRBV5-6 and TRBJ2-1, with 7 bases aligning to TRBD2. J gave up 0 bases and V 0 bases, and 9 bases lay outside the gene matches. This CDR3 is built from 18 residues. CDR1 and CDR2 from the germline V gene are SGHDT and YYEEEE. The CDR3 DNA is TGTGCCAGCAGCTTGGGGCTAGCGGCAAAGAGCTCCTACAATGAGCAGTTCTTC. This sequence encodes CASSLGLAAKSSYNEQFF.

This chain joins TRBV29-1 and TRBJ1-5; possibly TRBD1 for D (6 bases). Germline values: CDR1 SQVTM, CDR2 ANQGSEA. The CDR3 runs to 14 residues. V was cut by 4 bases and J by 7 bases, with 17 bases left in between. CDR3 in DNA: TGCAGCGTTGCTGATTCCAACGGGGGCCAGCCCCAGCATTTT. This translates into CSVADSNGGQPQHF.

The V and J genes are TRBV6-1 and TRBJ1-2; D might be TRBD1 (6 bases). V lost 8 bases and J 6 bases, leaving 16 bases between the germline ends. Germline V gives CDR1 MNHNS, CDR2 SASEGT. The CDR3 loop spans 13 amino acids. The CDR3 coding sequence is TGTGCCAGCGGAACCACAGGGTCTCATGGCTACACCTTC. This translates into CASGTTGSHGYTF.

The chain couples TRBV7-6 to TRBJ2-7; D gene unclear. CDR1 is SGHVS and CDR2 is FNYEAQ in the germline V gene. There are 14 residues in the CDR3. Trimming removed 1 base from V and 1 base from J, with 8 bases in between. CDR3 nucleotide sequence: TGTGCCAGCAGCTTAGGGACGGAGTCCTACGAGCAGTACTTC. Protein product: CASSLGTESYEQYF.

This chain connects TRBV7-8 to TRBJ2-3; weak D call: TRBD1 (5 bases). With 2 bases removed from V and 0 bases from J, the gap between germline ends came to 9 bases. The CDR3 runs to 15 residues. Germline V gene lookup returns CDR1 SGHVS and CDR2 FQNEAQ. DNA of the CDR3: TGTGCCAGCAGCTTACAGGGATCAAGCACAGATACGCAGTATTTT. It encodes CASSLQGSSTDTQYF.

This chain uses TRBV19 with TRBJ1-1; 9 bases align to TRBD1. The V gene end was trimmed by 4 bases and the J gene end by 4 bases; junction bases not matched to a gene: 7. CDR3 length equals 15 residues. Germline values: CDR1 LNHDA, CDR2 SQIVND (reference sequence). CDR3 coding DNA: TGTGCCAGTAGTAGGGGACAGGGTATGAGCACTGAAGCTTTCTTT. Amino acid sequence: CASSRGQGMSTEAFF.

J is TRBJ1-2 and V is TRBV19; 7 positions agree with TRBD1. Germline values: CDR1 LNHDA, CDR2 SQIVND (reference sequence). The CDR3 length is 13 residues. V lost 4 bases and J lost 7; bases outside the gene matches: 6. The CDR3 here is CASSNGQDRGYTF. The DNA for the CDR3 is TGTGCCAGTAGTAACGGACAGGACCGTGGCTACACCTTC.

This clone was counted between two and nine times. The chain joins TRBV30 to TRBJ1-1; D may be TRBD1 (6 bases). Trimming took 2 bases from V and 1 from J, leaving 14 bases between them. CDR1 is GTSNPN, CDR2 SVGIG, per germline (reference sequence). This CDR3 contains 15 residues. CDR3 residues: CAWSPQGRKNTEAFF. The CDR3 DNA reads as TGTGCCTGGAGTCCTCAGGGGCGGAAGAACACTGAAGCTTTCTTT. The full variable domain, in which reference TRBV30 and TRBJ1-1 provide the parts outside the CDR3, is SQTIHQWPATLVQPVGSPLSLECTVEGTSNPNLYWYRQAAGRGLQLLFYSVGIGQISSEVPQNLSASRPQDRQFILSSKKLLLSDSGFYLCAWSPQGRKNTEAFFGQGTRLTVV.

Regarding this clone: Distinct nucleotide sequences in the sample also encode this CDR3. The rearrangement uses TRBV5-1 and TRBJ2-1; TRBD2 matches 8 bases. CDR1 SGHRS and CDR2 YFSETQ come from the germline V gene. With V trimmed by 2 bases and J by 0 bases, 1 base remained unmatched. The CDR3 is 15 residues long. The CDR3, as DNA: TGCGCCAGCAGCTTAGGACTAGCCTCCTACAATGAGCAGTTCTTC. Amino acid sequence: CASSLGLASYNEQFF.

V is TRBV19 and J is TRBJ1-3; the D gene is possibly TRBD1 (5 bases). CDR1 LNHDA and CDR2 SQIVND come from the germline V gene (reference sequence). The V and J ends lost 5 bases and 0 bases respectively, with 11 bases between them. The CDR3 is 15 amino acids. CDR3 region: CASSPGTPSGNTIYF. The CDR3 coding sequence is TGTGCCAGTAGTCCCGGGACCCCCTCTGGAAACACCATATATTTT.

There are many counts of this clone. Here the CDR3 reads CASSLVGTPSYEQYF. Written as DNA, the CDR3 is TGTGCCAGCAGCTTAGTAGGGACTCCCTCCTACGAGCAGTACTTC. V usage is TRBV7-2 and J usage is TRBJ2-7; a weak D match, TRBD2 (6 bases). V was shortened by 1 base and J by 0 bases, with 10 bases between the two germline ends. The CDR3 loop spans 15 amino acids. Per germline, CDR1 SGHTA and CDR2 FQGNSA. Full variable domain (rest looked up from reference TRBV7-2 and TRBJ2-7): GAGVSQSPSNKVTEKGKDVELRCDPISGHTALYWYRQSLGQGLEFLIYFQGNSAPDKSGLPSDRFSAERTGGSVSTLTIQRTQQEDSAVYLCASSLVGTPSYEQYFGPGTRLTVT.

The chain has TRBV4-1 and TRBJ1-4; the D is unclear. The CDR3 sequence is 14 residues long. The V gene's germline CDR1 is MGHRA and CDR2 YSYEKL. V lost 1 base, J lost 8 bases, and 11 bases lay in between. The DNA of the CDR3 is TGCGCCAGCAGCCAAGGGTCAGGCTCCGAAAAACTGTTTTTT. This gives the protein CASSQGSGSEKLFF.

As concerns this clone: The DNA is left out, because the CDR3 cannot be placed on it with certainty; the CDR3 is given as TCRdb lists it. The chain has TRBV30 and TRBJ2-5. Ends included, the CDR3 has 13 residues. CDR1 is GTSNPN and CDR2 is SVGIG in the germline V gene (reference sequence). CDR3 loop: CAWSVFGPVTQYF.

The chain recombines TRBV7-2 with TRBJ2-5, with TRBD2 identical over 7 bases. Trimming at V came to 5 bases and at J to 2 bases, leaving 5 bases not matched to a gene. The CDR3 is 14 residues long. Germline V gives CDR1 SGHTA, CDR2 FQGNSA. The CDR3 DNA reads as TGTGCCAGCAGCCCTCCGGGACTACAAGAGACCCAGTACTTC. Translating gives CASSPPGLQETQYF.

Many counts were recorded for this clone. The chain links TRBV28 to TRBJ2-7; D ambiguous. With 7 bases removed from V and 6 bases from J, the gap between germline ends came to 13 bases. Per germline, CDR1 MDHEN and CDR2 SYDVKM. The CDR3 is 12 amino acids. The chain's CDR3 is CASTLRDGEQYF. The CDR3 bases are TGTGCCAGCACCTTAAGGGATGGCGAGCAGTACTTC.

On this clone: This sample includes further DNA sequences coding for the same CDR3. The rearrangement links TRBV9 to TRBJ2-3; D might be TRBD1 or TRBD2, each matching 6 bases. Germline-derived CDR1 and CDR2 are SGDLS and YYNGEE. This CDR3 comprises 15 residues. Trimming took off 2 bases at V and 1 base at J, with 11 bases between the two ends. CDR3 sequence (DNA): TGTGCCAGCAGCGTCGCCGGGGGCCGCACAGATACGCAGTATTTT. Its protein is CASSVAGGRTDTQYF.

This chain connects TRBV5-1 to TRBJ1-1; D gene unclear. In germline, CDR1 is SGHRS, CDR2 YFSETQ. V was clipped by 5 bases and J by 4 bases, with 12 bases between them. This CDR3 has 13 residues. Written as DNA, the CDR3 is TGCGCCAGCAGAGAGGGTTTGGGCACTGAAGCTTTCTTT. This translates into CASREGLGTEAFF.

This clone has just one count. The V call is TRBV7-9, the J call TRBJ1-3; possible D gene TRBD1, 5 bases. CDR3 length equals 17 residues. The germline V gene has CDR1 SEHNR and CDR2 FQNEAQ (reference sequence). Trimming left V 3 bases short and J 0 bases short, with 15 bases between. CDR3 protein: CASSFSPGHHSGNTIYF. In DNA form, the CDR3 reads TGTGCCAGCAGCTTTTCTCCAGGGCACCACTCTGGAAACACCATATATTTT.

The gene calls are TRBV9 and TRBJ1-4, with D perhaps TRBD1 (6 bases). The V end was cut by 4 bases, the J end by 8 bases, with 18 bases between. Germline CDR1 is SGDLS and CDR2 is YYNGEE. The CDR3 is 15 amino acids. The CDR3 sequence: CASSPNAGAGEKLFF. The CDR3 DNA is TGTGCCAGCAGCCCAAACGCGGGGGCTGGAGAAAAACTGTTTTTT.